This T cell receptor (beta chain) is from a study of OX40 agonist ivuxolimab in advanced cancers. Study-wide context: Ivuxolimab was a fully human IgG2 agonistic monoclonal antibody targeting the costimulatory receptor OX40 (CD134). Of the roughly 50 dose-escalation patients, hepatocellular carcinoma was present in roughly 19, melanoma in approximately 15, renal cell carcinoma in 9 and head and neck cancer in 9. Partial responses were achieved by three dose-escalation patients, of whom one had hepatocellular carcinoma and two had cutaneous melanoma. A male proportion of 82.7% and a mean age of approximately 62 years, ranging from 23 to 79, were recorded for the dose-escalation cohort. Intravenous ivuxolimab was administered to patients every 2 weeks at six dose levels: 0.01, 0.1, 0.3, 1.5, 3 and 10 mg/kg. The monotherapy dose-escalation portion (N ≈ 50 patients) of the phase I ivuxolimab trial is reported in the paper. Prior anti-PD-1, anti-PD-L1 or anti-CTLA-4 therapy was permitted, and checkpoint inhibitors had been received by roughly two fifths of dose-escalation patients. Peripheral TCRbeta sequencing aimed to test whether ivuxolimab altered TCR sequence diversity and caused clonal T-cell expansion. General findings and caveats noted by the study authors: Which antigens the clonally expanded peripheral T cells were specific for was not determined. Low levels of normalized T-cell clonal expansion were also seen in some patients who did not respond. After ivuxolimab, expanded clones were on average more numerous among CD8+ T cells than among CD4+ T cells. At doses from 0.1 to 3.0 mg/kg, clonal expansion was seen in both CD4+ and CD8+ blood T cells between baseline and week 6. Partial responders in the 0.1-3.0 mg/kg groups had among the lowest normalized peripheral clonal expansion, especially among CD8+ T cells.

The trial excluded patients who had a history of autoimmune disease or were on systemic immunosuppression. Peripheral blood for TCR sequencing was drawn from every dose cohort at baseline, at cycle 4 day 1 and at cycle 7 day 1. Samples were obtained from an open-label, multicenter, first-in-human phase I dose-escalation trial of ivuxolimab. Adults with locally advanced or metastatic melanoma, renal cell carcinoma, hepatocellular carcinoma or head and neck squamous cell carcinoma were enrolled in the trial. Before TCR sequencing, CD4+ T cells and CD8+ T cells were sorted from peripheral blood as separate populations. For sequencing of the TCRbeta CDR3 region, genomic DNA was extracted from the sorted cells. The immunoSEQ Assay was used to sequence the TCRbeta CDR3 regions. TCRdb mirrors the immuneACCESS table, restricted to in-frame sequences. Some clones are absent from its copies; in checked studies, under half trace to an unresolved V gene, and the reason for the others is unknown. Here the sample has 9,500 to 12,000 clones; around 85% occur a single time. The ten largest account for 9.5% to 15% of the sample.

This clone was seen just once. Its antigen target is currently unknown. It has no much larger one-base neighbor in the sample; base qualities were not kept. CDR1 and CDR2 are drawn from the germline V gene: MNHNS, SASEGT. V loses 2 bases of germline sequence and J loses 1 base, and the interval between the two ends is 9 bases. From cysteine to phenylalanine, the CDR3 is 15 amino acids long. CDR3 DNA only is kept here, 45 bases in frame from base 1. Material: CD4+ or CD8+ T cells sorted from blood, obtained in a trial of the OX40 agonist ivuxolimab. This sequence originates from an adult with an advanced solid tumor such as melanoma, head and neck, liver or kidney cancer. The V and J segments used are TRBV6-1 and TRBJ1-3; the D gene assignment is ambiguous. The encoded CDR3 is CASSEIPRSGNTIYF. The DNA is as follows: TGTGCCAGCAGTGAAATTCCGAGATCTGGAAACACCATATATTTT.